This TCR beta chain is from a study of blood T cell repertoires in COVID-19 (dated by TCRdb to about 2020). In the study overall: Collaborator samples came from the United States, Italy and Spain and covered acute and convalescent phases of COVID-19. Samples were obtained from the ongoing ImmuneRACE study (first 160 participants) and from over 1,000 subjects provided by 6 global collaborators. Sample metadata almost always included a de-identified subject ID, COVID-19 status, age in years and sex. HLA class I and class II types, where available, came from metadata supplied by the sample provider rather than from assay-based typing. Deeply sampled blood TCRbeta repertoires from subjects exposed to, actively infected with, or recovered from COVID-19 were included in the dataset. The prospective study material was composed of cDNA or gDNA derived from T cells, B-cell-depleted T cells, or PBMCs. The repertoires were released in a freely available public database meant as a resource for research on the immune response to SARS-CoV-2.

About this clone: The target of this receptor is not known. Base qualities are not provided; no much larger clone lies one nucleotide away. In the same sample, other DNA sequences code for this CDR3.

Whole blood was collected in K2EDTA tubes by collaborating institutions according to the institutions' own protocols. For TCRbeta analysis, collaborators shipped samples as frozen whole blood, isolated PBMCs, or DNA extracted from either of those sample types. The paper's findings and limits, for the study overall: The amount of clinical and demographic metadata varied by source and participant and was provided uncurated.

Inclusive of the bounding cysteine and phenylalanine, the CDR3 is 11 residues long. Only the CDR3 DNA stays, 33 bases, in frame from base 1. CDR1 KGHSH and CDR2 LQKENI are derived from the germline V gene. Relative to germline, V is 2 bases shorter and J is 8 bases shorter, with 6 bases between their ends. TCRbeta CDR3 regions were amplified from genomic DNA by means of the immunoSEQ Assay, a bias-controlled multiplex PCR. From the authors' description of their analysis: Nucleated cell counts per sample were estimated from amplification of reference gene primers within the assay. To quantify the absolute abundance of each unique TCRbeta CDR3 rearrangement, sequence reads were collapsed and filtered. Productive Simpson clonality was computed per sample as the square root of Simpson's diversity index over productive rearrangements. This immuneACCESS table, as held by TCRdb, lists in-frame sequences with V and J called but not all clones. Of the missing ones, under half trace to an unresolved V gene in checked studies; the others have no known cause. The DNA was the basis for D and trimming; V, J and clone size are from that table. The sample table records 210,000 or so clones; 80% to 90% of these occur just once. In total, the top ten clones hold approximately 8% of the sample.

The sequencing sample was made of peripheral blood. The chain was built from TRBV18 and TRBJ1-2; there is no confident call for the D gene. The clonotype was recovered from a woman in her forties or fifties with active or convalescent COVID-19. CDR3 region: CASSPGQGYTF. The bases read TGTGCCAGCTCACCAGGGCAGGGCTACACCTTC. Reference TRBV18 and TRBJ1-2 proteins supply the regions before and after the CDR3; the full variable domain is: NAGVMQNPRHLVRRRGQEARLRCSPMKGHSHVYWYRQLPEEGLKFMVYLQKENIIDESGMPKERFSAEFPKEGPSILRIQQVVRGDSAAYFCASSPGQGYTFGSGTRLTVV.